The rows below give T cell receptor beta chains drawn from one sample of a study of identical twins. A single record per CDR3 protein comes from TCRdb applying MiXCR to the 5' RACE reads. The sample includes a few hundred thousand distinct CDR3 sequences, roughly 15% seen only once; the top ten take roughly 0.44%. The sample was also linked to a second study, of yellow fever vaccine responses in identical twins.

The sample consisted of CD4+ T cells sorted from blood. These receptors all come from a woman under 30 in good health. Both conserved end residues are part of each CDR3. A D gene is named only where the DNA matches it firmly. The size entry is marked missing in some rows and otherwise reads once, few, many or a size class.

CDR3 protein: CASSVAPLGEKLFF
CDR3 DNA: TGTGCCAGCAGCGTAGCCCCCCTGGGGGAAAAACTGTTTTTT
clone size: few
D gene: NA
J gene: TRBJ1-4
V gene: TRBV9

CDR3 protein: CASSSLTRRNEQFF
CDR3 DNA: TGTGCCAGCAGCTCCCTGACCCGGCGAAATGAGCAGTTCTTC
clone size: NA
D gene: NA
J gene: TRBJ2-1
V gene: TRBV11-2

CDR3 protein: CATSRDPEWPQHF
CDR3 DNA: TGTGCCACCAGCAGAGATCCTGAGTGGCCCCAGCATTTT
clone size: few
D gene: NA
J gene: TRBJ1-5
V gene: TRBV15

CDR3 protein: CASIPARDGYNEQFF
CDR3 DNA: TGTGCCAGCATCCCAGCCAGGGACGGATACAATGAGCAGTTCTTC
clone size: few
D gene: NA
J gene: TRBJ2-1
V gene: TRBV2

CDR3 protein: CASSPDYTEAFF
CDR3 DNA: TGCGCCAGCAGCCCTGATTACACTGAAGCTTTCTTT
clone size: few
D gene: NA
J gene: TRBJ1-1
V gene: TRBV5-1

CDR3 protein: CASSTPGVSSGNTIYF
CDR3 DNA: TGTGCCAGCAGTACCCCAGGGGTTAGCTCTGGAAACACCATATATTTT
clone size: many
D gene: NA
J gene: TRBJ1-3
V gene: TRBV28

CDR3 protein: CASSFARDYNEQFF
CDR3 DNA: TGTGCCAGCAGTTTCGCGCGAGACTACAATGAGCAGTTCTTC
clone size: many
D gene: NA
J gene: TRBJ2-1
V gene: TRBV12-3/TRBV12-4

CDR3 protein: CSARDTGTSGSKQYF
CDR3 DNA: TGCAGTGCTAGGGATACGGGGACTAGCGGATCAAAGCAGTATTTT
clone size: NA
D gene: TRBD2
J gene: TRBJ2-3
V gene: TRBV20-1

CDR3 protein: CSVVQDYTEAFF
CDR3 DNA: TGCAGCGTCGTGCAGGACTACACTGAAGCTTTCTTT
clone size: NA
D gene: NA
J gene: TRBJ1-1
V gene: TRBV29-1

CDR3 protein: CSAREGGRHEQFF
CDR3 DNA: TGCAGTGCTAGAGAGGGCGGGAGACACGAGCAGTTCTTC
clone size: few
D gene: TRBD2
J gene: TRBJ2-1
V gene: TRBV20-1

CDR3 protein: CASTRTGNADTQYF
CDR3 DNA: TGTGCCAGCACCAGGACAGGGAATGCAGATACGCAGTATTTT
clone size: few
D gene: TRBD1
J gene: TRBJ2-3
V gene: TRBV7-2

CDR3 protein: CASSVGQLNQPQHF
CDR3 DNA: TGTGCCAGCAGCGTGGGACAGCTCAATCAGCCCCAGCATTTT
clone size: NA
D gene: TRBD1
J gene: TRBJ1-5
V gene: TRBV7-9

CDR3 protein: CASSNYQETQYF
CDR3 DNA: TGTGCCAGCAGTAATTACCAAGAGACCCAGTACTTC
clone size: NA
D gene: NA
J gene: TRBJ2-5
V gene: TRBV28

CDR3 protein: CSARDPILAAEQFF
CDR3 DNA: TGCAGTGCTAGAGATCCCATACTAGCGGCCGAGCAGTTCTTC
clone size: NA
D gene: TRBD2
J gene: TRBJ2-1
V gene: TRBV20-1

CDR3 protein: CASSPAKGWYNEQFF
CDR3 DNA: TGTGCCAGCAGTCCTGCGAAGGGCTGGTACAATGAGCAGTTCTTC
clone size: NA
D gene: NA
J gene: TRBJ2-1
V gene: TRBV6-1

CDR3 protein: CASSPDRHSYEQYF
CDR3 DNA: TGTGCCAGCAGCCCGGACAGGCATTCCTACGAGCAGTACTTC
clone size: few
D gene: TRBD1
J gene: TRBJ2-7
V gene: TRBV12-3/TRBV12-4

CDR3 protein: CATSDAHTTGELFF
CDR3 DNA: TGTGCCACCAGTGATGCCCATACGACCGGGGAGCTGTTTTTT
clone size: NA
D gene: NA
J gene: TRBJ2-2
V gene: TRBV24-1

CDR3 protein: CASSFGGLAFNEQFF
CDR3 DNA: TGTGCCAGCAGTTTCGGCGGGCTAGCGTTCAATGAGCAGTTCTTC
clone size: few
D gene: NA
J gene: TRBJ2-1
V gene: TRBV28

CDR3 protein: CASSVNGGARDTQYF
CDR3 DNA: TGTGCCAGCAGCGTAAACGGGGGGGCCCGAGATACGCAGTATTTT
clone size: once
D gene: TRBD2
J gene: TRBJ2-3
V gene: TRBV9

CDR3 protein: CAISESRGGQTKYNEQFF
CDR3 DNA: TGTGCCATCAGTGAGTCTAGAGGTGGGCAGACAAAATACAATGAGCAGTTCTTC
clone size: few
D gene: NA
J gene: TRBJ2-1
V gene: TRBV10-3

CDR3 protein: CATSAGTMYTYEQYF
CDR3 DNA: TGTGCCACCAGTGCCGGGACCATGTATACCTACGAGCAGTACTTC
clone size: few
D gene: NA
J gene: TRBJ2-7
V gene: TRBV24-1

CDR3 protein: CASSPIGGGSYNEQFF
CDR3 DNA: TGTGCCAGCAGCCCGATAGGCGGGGGCTCCTACAATGAGCAGTTCTTC
clone size: few
D gene: TRBD2
J gene: TRBJ2-1
V gene: TRBV7-3

CDR3 protein: CASSSRGDDPETQYF
CDR3 DNA: TGCGCCAGCAGCTCCAGGGGCGACGACCCAGAGACCCAGTACTTC
clone size: NA
D gene: NA
J gene: TRBJ2-5
V gene: TRBV5-1

CDR3 protein: CSATRGTNINEKLFF
CDR3 DNA: TGCAGTGCCACCCGAGGGACGAATATTAATGAAAAACTGTTTTTT
clone size: few
D gene: NA
J gene: TRBJ1-4
V gene: TRBV20-1

CDR3 protein: CASSVASSYNEQFF
CDR3 DNA: TGTGCCAGCAGCGTAGCCTCGTCCTACAATGAGCAGTTCTTC
clone size: few
D gene: NA
J gene: TRBJ2-1
V gene: TRBV3-1

CDR3 protein: CASSQVPGTSVYNEQFF
CDR3 DNA: TGCGCCAGCAGCCAGGTCCCCGGGACTAGCGTGTACAATGAGCAGTTCTTC
clone size: few
D gene: TRBD2
J gene: TRBJ2-1
V gene: TRBV5-1

CDR3 protein: CASSPSGGANTGELFF
CDR3 DNA: TGCGCCAGCAGCCCCTCAGGGGGGGCGAACACCGGGGAGCTGTTTTTT
clone size: NA
D gene: NA
J gene: TRBJ2-2
V gene: TRBV5-1

CDR3 protein: CSYRESSTGELFF
CDR3 DNA: TGCAGCTACAGGGAAAGTAGCACCGGGGAGCTGTTTTTT
clone size: NA
D gene: NA
J gene: TRBJ2-2
V gene: TRBV29-1

CDR3 protein: CAISGAGDQPQHF
CDR3 DNA: TGTGCCATCTCGGGGGCGGGGGATCAGCCCCAGCATTTT
clone size: few
D gene: NA
J gene: TRBJ1-5
V gene: TRBV10-3

CDR3 protein: CASSSRQGSSSPLHF
CDR3 DNA: TGTGCCAGCAGCTCCCGACAGGGAAGTTCTTCACCCCTCCACTTT
clone size: few
D gene: TRBD1
J gene: TRBJ1-6
V gene: TRBV5-5

CDR3 protein: CASSHRQGMNTGELFF
CDR3 DNA: TGCGCCAGCAGCCATAGACAGGGGATGAACACCGGGGAGCTGTTTTTT
clone size: NA
D gene: TRBD1
J gene: TRBJ2-2
V gene: TRBV4-1

CDR3 protein: CASGLTTSFEQFF
CDR3 DNA: TGTGCTAGTGGTTTGACCACTAGTTTTGAGCAGTTCTTC
clone size: NA
D gene: NA
J gene: TRBJ2-1
V gene: TRBV12-5

CDR3 protein: CASSQDRGRGYTF
CDR3 DNA: TGCGCCAGCAGCCAAGATCGGGGACGGGGCTACACCTTC
clone size: NA
D gene: NA
J gene: TRBJ1-2
V gene: TRBV4-1

CDR3 protein: CASRPDVAAQYYEQYF
CDR3 DNA: TGTGCCAGCCGCCCGGACGTCGCGGCCCAATACTACGAGCAGTACTTC
clone size: NA
D gene: NA
J gene: TRBJ2-7
V gene: TRBV5-5

CDR3 protein: CASRDLRDRSYEQYF
CDR3 DNA: TGTGCCAGCAGAGACCTCCGGGACAGAAGCTACGAGCAGTACTTC
clone size: few
D gene: TRBD1
J gene: TRBJ2-7
V gene: TRBV6-1

CDR3 protein: CASKTGTGGTEAFF
CDR3 DNA: TGTGCCAGCAAAACCGGGACAGGTGGTACTGAAGCTTTCTTT
clone size: NA
D gene: TRBD1
J gene: TRBJ1-1
V gene: TRBV12-3/TRBV12-4

CDR3 protein: CASSLQGVDSGYTF
CDR3 DNA: TGCGCCAGCAGCTTACAGGGGGTCGATTCTGGCTACACCTTC
clone size: NA
D gene: TRBD1
J gene: TRBJ1-2
V gene: TRBV5-1

CDR3 protein: CATSDGTDSQQYF
CDR3 DNA: TGTGCCACCAGTGATGGGACGGACAGTCAGCAGTACTTC
clone size: NA
D gene: NA
J gene: TRBJ2-7
V gene: TRBV24-1

CDR3 protein: CASKGQTNSPLHF
CDR3 DNA: TGTGCCAGCAAGGGACAAACAAATTCACCCCTCCACTTT
clone size: NA
D gene: NA
J gene: TRBJ1-6
V gene: TRBV28

CDR3 protein: CASSQDTGGNTIYF
CDR3 DNA: TGTGCCAGCAGCCAAGATACAGGGGGAAACACCATATATTTT
clone size: few
D gene: NA
J gene: TRBJ1-3
V gene: TRBV3-1

CDR3 protein: CASSWGSGIEQFF
CDR3 DNA: TGTGCCAGCAGTTGGGGTAGCGGGATTGAGCAGTTCTTC
clone size: few
D gene: TRBD2
J gene: TRBJ2-1
V gene: TRBV12-3/TRBV12-4

CDR3 protein: CASSETGGETQYF
CDR3 DNA: TGCGCCAGCTCAGAGACAGGGGGAGAGACCCAGTACTTC
clone size: few
D gene: TRBD1
J gene: TRBJ2-5
V gene: TRBV4-1

CDR3 protein: CASSTLYQYNNEQFF
CDR3 DNA: TGTGCCAGCAGCACCCTGTATCAATACAACAATGAGCAGTTCTTC
clone size: many
D gene: NA
J gene: TRBJ2-1
V gene: TRBV7-6

CDR3 protein: CASSEGQKHQPQHF
CDR3 DNA: TGTGCCAGCAGTGAGGGGCAGAAGCATCAGCCCCAGCATTTT
clone size: NA
D gene: NA
J gene: TRBJ1-5
V gene: TRBV2

CDR3 protein: CASSLLGLAGRHYEQYF
CDR3 DNA: TGTGCCAGCAGTTTACTCGGACTAGCGGGACGTCACTACGAGCAGTACTTC
clone size: few
D gene: TRBD2
J gene: TRBJ2-7
V gene: TRBV28

CDR3 protein: CASSSLGGLGYNEQFF
CDR3 DNA: TGTGCCAGCAGTTCCCTTGGGGGGTTGGGGTACAATGAGCAGTTCTTC
clone size: NA
D gene: NA
J gene: TRBJ2-1
V gene: TRBV28

CDR3 protein: CSASVGADNSPLHF
CDR3 DNA: TGCAGTGCTAGTGTGGGGGCTGATAATTCACCCCTCCACTTT
clone size: NA
D gene: NA
J gene: TRBJ1-6
V gene: TRBV20-1

CDR3 protein: CASSKITQGNTGELFF
CDR3 DNA: TGTGCCAGTAGTAAAATTACTCAGGGGAACACCGGGGAGCTGTTTTTT
clone size: few
D gene: NA
J gene: TRBJ2-2
V gene: TRBV19

CDR3 protein: CASSQDGLAGSYEQYF
CDR3 DNA: TGCGCCAGCAGCCAAGATGGACTAGCGGGCTCCTACGAGCAGTACTTC
clone size: NA
D gene: TRBD2
J gene: TRBJ2-7
V gene: TRBV4-1

CDR3 protein: CASSLEQLGVQYF
CDR3 DNA: TGTGCCAGCAGCTTAGAGCAGCTGGGGGTGCAGTACTTC
clone size: few
D gene: NA
J gene: TRBJ2-7
V gene: TRBV7-9

CDR3 protein: CSVGGSTSLNIQYF
CDR3 DNA: TGCAGCGTTGGGGGCTCCACCTCATTAAACATTCAGTACTTC
clone size: NA
D gene: NA
J gene: TRBJ2-4
V gene: TRBV29-1

CDR3 protein: CASSPEARTEQFF
CDR3 DNA: TGTGCCAGCAGCCCCGAAGCGCGAACGGAGCAGTTCTTC
clone size: NA
D gene: NA
J gene: TRBJ2-1
V gene: TRBV7-2

CDR3 protein: CASSDTGLQNEKLFF
CDR3 DNA: TGCGCCAGCAGCGACACAGGCCTCCAAAATGAAAAACTGTTTTTT
clone size: few
D gene: NA
J gene: TRBJ1-4
V gene: TRBV5-1

CDR3 protein: CSASRLAGETRGELFF
CDR3 DNA: TGCAGTGCTAGTAGGCTAGCGGGAGAAACACGCGGGGAGCTGTTTTTT
clone size: NA
D gene: TRBD2
J gene: TRBJ2-2
V gene: TRBV20-1

CDR3 protein: CASSQFSFPGQGAHQPQHF
CDR3 DNA: TGCGCCAGCAGCCAATTTTCTTTTCCGGGACAGGGGGCTCATCAGCCCCAGCATTTT
clone size: NA
D gene: TRBD1
J gene: TRBJ1-5
V gene: TRBV4-1

CDR3 protein: CASTEGGGANYGYTF
CDR3 DNA: TGTGCCAGCACCGAGGGTGGGGGGGCTAACTATGGCTACACCTTC
clone size: NA
D gene: NA
J gene: TRBJ1-2
V gene: TRBV2

CDR3 protein: CATDQTGGNTEAFF
CDR3 DNA: TGTGCCACGGATCAAACAGGGGGGAACACTGAAGCTTTCTTT
clone size: many
D gene: TRBD1
J gene: TRBJ1-1
V gene: TRBV10-3

CDR3 protein: CATSFGAGGPFISGNEQFF
CDR3 DNA: TGTGCCACCAGCTTCGGGGCGGGAGGGCCATTCATTAGTGGGAATGAGCAGTTCTTC
clone size: few
D gene: TRBD2
J gene: TRBJ2-1
V gene: TRBV24-1

CDR3 protein: CATRGAGRFSYEQYF
CDR3 DNA: TGTGCCACCCGCGGCGCGGGCAGGTTCTCCTACGAGCAGTACTTC
clone size: few
D gene: NA
J gene: TRBJ2-7
V gene: TRBV6-2/TRBV6-3

CDR3 protein: CAARPGGGETQYF
CDR3 DNA: TGTGCCGCAAGGCCCGGGGGCGGGGAGACCCAGTACTTC
clone size: NA
D gene: NA
J gene: TRBJ2-5
V gene: TRBV3-1